This T cell receptor beta chain was recovered during a study of blood T cell repertoires in COVID-19. Background on the study: Donors in the United States, Italy and Spain gave samples during acute or convalescent COVID-19. Sources were T cells, B-cell-depleted T cells, or PBMCs; the material itself was cDNA or gDNA.

This clone occurred a few times. In the study's own analysis: Reference gene primer amplification gave estimated nucleated cell counts. The data were produced by immunoSEQ multiplex PCR, yet TCRdb's version contains in-frame clones alone and is incomplete. V and J calls plus clone size are reproduced from that table; the DNA served to infer D and trimming. The repertoire includes some 250,000 clones, around 84% of them detected once, and about 7.6% sits in the top ten. This receptor was identified in a woman in her seventies with active or convalescent COVID-19. The sequenced material came from peripheral blood.

CDR3 region: CASSPGGGGYNEQFF. The DNA of the CDR3 is TGTGCCAGCAGCCCGGGCGGGGGGGGATACAATGAGCAGTTCTTC. The chain employs TRBV7-2 and TRBJ2-1; the match to TRBD2 covers 9 bases. The CDR3 loop spans 15 amino acids. CDR1 is SGHTA, CDR2 FQGNSA, per germline. The ends lost 5 bases at V and 4 bases at J; junction bases unmatched: 6.